This TCR beta chain was obtained from a study of T-cell memory formation after mild COVID-19. Findings and limits, study-wide: Among contracting clones, CD4+ were mainly CM/EM and CD8+ enriched in EMRA.

This clonotype was detected only a few times. The antigen is not known. TCRdb independently ran MiXCR on the 5' RACE reads; one entry per CDR3 protein. This table has around 29,000 distinct CDR3 sequences, around 16% appearing once. The ends lost 2 bases at V and 8 bases at J; junction bases unmatched: 12. The CDR3 is 15 residues long. Per germline, CDR1 SGHDT and CDR2 YYEEEE. This receptor was identified in an adult who had mild COVID-19 (a few samples of this study predate the infection). Cell type and time point are not known. The rearrangement uses TRBV5-6 and TRBJ2-5; 7 nucleotides match TRBD1. The specimen was PBMCs or a T cell subset sorted from them (not recorded which). CDR3 loop: CASSLLTGQQRTQYF. The CDR3 DNA follows: TGTGCCAGCAGCTTACTTACGGGACAGCAAAGAACCCAGTACTTC.